This entry describes one T cell receptor beta chain. Some clones are missing from TCRdb's copy, which holds only in-frame ones; the method was immunoSEQ multiplex PCR. The profile covers under 85,000 clones, with roughly 84% appearing a single time and about 9.9% taken by the ten largest. The data originate from a study of control samples from healthy donors and cancer patients. V gave up 1 base and J gave up 7 bases, with 13 bases separating them. The germline V gene encodes CDR1 MGHRA and CDR2 YSYEKL. This CDR3 region has 15 residues. The specimen was PBMCs. The gene calls are TRBV4-1 and TRBJ1-4; D is perhaps TRBD1 (5 bases). The receptor comes from a man aged 55 to 70 with head and neck cancer. In DNA form, the CDR3 reads TGCGCCAGCAGCCAAGCGGCCCCGAGGGGTGAAAAACTGTTTTTT. The encoded protein is CASSQAAPRGEKLFF.